Given below is one T cell receptor beta chain in context. V was shortened by 7 bases and J by 2 bases, with 12 bases between the two germline ends. The length of the CDR3 is 14 residues. Germline V lookup: CDR1 MGHDK, CDR2 SYGVNS. The data are from a study of cytotoxic CD8 clonotypes in ibrutinib-treated CLL. Here immunoSEQ multiplex PCR was the method, and the copy in TCRdb shows in-frame clones only, minus some. The sample contains more than 110,000 clones, around 93% of which appear only once. This rearrangement joins TRBV25-1 to TRBJ2-1; a possible D gene is TRBD2 (5 bases). This clonotype was sampled from a human donor with chronic lymphocytic leukemia. The sequenced sample was PBMCs, obtained after 12 months of ibrutinib treatment. The DNA for the CDR3 is TGTGCCAGCAACGGAGGTTTCACCTACAATGAGCAGTTCTTC. Translation gives CASNGGFTYNEQFF.